This T cell receptor (beta chain) stems from a study of T cells after posttransplantation cyclophosphamide (dated by TCRdb to the mid-2010s). Turning to the overall study: Using TRB sequencing, the study followed how the T cell repertoire rebuilt after myeloablative bone marrow transplantation with posttransplantation cyclophosphamide given as GVHD prophylaxis. In 3 patients, TRB sequencing was also performed on up to 3 more blood samples taken 2 to 5.2 years after transplant, and in several patients, pretransplant blood was also TRB-sequenced. Public TRB sequences were checked against a database of over 3,500 sequences associated with responses to pathogens, tumor antigens, self-antigens and alloantigens. Blood from all 35 or so PTCy patients with 1-year posttransplant specimens was subjected to TRB sequencing. Because TRA and TRB clonality correlated tightly in about ten samples, the subsequent TCR analyses were limited to TRB only. Samples from about 33 PTCy-treated patients, along with samples from roughly 15 of their related bone marrow donors, underwent antigen receptor sequencing. Study-level results and caveats: Donor-recipient similarity was low at 1-2 months but increased during the first year, and donor CD8+ memory clones often dominated later blood repertoires. The TRB repertoires of T cells infiltrating skin or the GI tract showed only limited overlap with the TRB repertoires found in blood. Across 40 to 55 patients, TRB clonality was highly associated with recipient CMV seropositivity and CMV reactivation, and PTCy diversity was similar to diversity in CNI/methotrexate controls.

Genomic DNA was used for TRB sequencing, which was performed with the immunoSEQ assay at survey resolution or with the hsTCRB kit. Per the original workflow: The immunoSEQ software handled the initial read processing, while the LymphoSeq R package was used for the repertoire analyses. Clonality was calculated as 1 minus normalized Shannon entropy, and the Gini coefficient was also calculated for each TRB dataset. Phenotypes of unsorted samples were inferred by mapping TRB sequences from sorted subsets of the recipient or donor onto unsorted samples of the same recipient. TCRdb carries this immuneACCESS record with in-frame sequences only. Its versions omit some clonotypes, under half of them owing to an unresolved V gene in the studies checked, with the rest unexplained. The V and J calls and the clone size are those of that table, but D and trimming were determined from the DNA. Recorded for this sample are under 50,000 clones; less than 95% of them occurred a single time. About 2.5% of the sample rests with the top ten.

The sample's treatment or condition, from its label and the paper: high-dose cyclophosphamide on days +3 and +4 as single-agent GVHD prophylaxis. PTCy patients received busulfan and fludarabine conditioning, a related or unrelated marrow graft, and cyclophosphamide on days +3 and +4. The PTCy-treated patients were drawn from a prospective, multi-institutional clinical trial. Mononuclear cells from peripheral blood and bone marrow were separated by Ficoll-Hypaque density centrifugation and then cryopreserved. Worth noting for this clone: Its cognate antigen has yet to be identified. Per-base quality was not reported, and no clone a single base away is much larger than it.

The sample here was PBMCs, taken around 58 days after allogeneic stem cell transplant with posttransplant cyclophosphamide. The clonotype originates from a male patient over 55 who received an allogeneic stem cell transplant from a related donor and was CMV-positive. After a transplant, some T cells may be of graft donor origin.

CDR3 loop: CASSEGGGGETQYF. The DNA sequence follows: TGTGCCAGCAGTGAGGGCGGGGGGGGAGAGACCCAGTACTTC. Recombination linked TRBV6-1 to TRBJ2-5; 9 central nucleotides agree with TRBD2. CDR1 MNHNS and CDR2 SASEGT were looked up in the germline V gene. The CDR3 starts with the cysteine, ends with the phenylalanine, and has 14 residues. Just CDR3 DNA is preserved here, 42 bases in frame from base 1. Trimming takes 3 bases off V and 4 bases off J; junction bases not matched to a gene: 3.